The clone carrying this TCR beta chain is a singleton in its sample. What it binds is unknown. The data are from a study of graft-versus-host responses after intestinal transplantation. Study information: Each patient got anti-thymocyte globulin induction, then tacrolimus and steroids for two to four years. Findings of the study overall: Subjects displaying graft-donor T cell macrochimerism possessed elevated graft-versus-host to host-versus-graft clonal ratios inside allografts. There were GvH clones found in recipient marrow, and some of them appeared first in ileum or blood. Peak GvH clone levels in circulation were associated with early post-transplant HvG declines.

Sequencing used immunoSEQ multiplex PCR; TCRdb keeps in-frame clones, though not all of them. The sample yields about 7,700 clones, approximately 72% seen once. Graft material was processed, releasing intraepithelial and lamina propria lymphocytes. The receptor was derived from a human patient who received an intestinal transplant, so some T cells may come from the graft donor. This sample comprised ileum tissue, obtained around 230 days after intestinal transplant.

CDR3 sequence (DNA): TGTGCCAGCAGCGTAGTGGGGGACAGGGACCACCGAGGGAACACTGAAGCTTTCTTT. Translation: CASSVVGDRDHRGNTEAFF. The J gene is TRBJ1-1, the V gene TRBV9; 9 nucleotides match TRBD1. V shed 0 bases and J 1 base; nucleotides not matched to a gene: 13. In germline, CDR1 is SGDLS, CDR2 YYNGEE. This CDR3 is 19 amino acids long.